A single TCR beta chain is shown here with its context. The data originate from a study of T-cell reconstitution after alpha-beta-depleted transplantation in children. Researchers prepared the TCRbeta library using unique molecular identifiers, the study reports. TCRdb re-analysed the PCR reads in MiXCR, keeping a single row per CDR3 protein. The table includes more than 450,000 distinct CDR3 sequences, around 20% detected once. The CDR3 length is 14 residues. CDR1 is MNHEY and CDR2 is SVGAGI in the germline V gene. The ends lost 4 bases at V and 4 bases at J; junction bases unmatched: 4. V gene TRBV6-5 combines with J gene TRBJ2-4; 7 bases line up with TRBD2. The sequence was collected from a human donor who donated a stem cell graft to a child with acute lymphoblastic leukemia. Sample: PBMCs from the stem cell graft donor, taken from the stem cell graft. The CDR3 loop reads CASSWGGEKNIQYF. The CDR3 region has the DNA TGTGCCAGCAGTTGGGGGGGAGAGAAAAACATTCAGTACTTC.